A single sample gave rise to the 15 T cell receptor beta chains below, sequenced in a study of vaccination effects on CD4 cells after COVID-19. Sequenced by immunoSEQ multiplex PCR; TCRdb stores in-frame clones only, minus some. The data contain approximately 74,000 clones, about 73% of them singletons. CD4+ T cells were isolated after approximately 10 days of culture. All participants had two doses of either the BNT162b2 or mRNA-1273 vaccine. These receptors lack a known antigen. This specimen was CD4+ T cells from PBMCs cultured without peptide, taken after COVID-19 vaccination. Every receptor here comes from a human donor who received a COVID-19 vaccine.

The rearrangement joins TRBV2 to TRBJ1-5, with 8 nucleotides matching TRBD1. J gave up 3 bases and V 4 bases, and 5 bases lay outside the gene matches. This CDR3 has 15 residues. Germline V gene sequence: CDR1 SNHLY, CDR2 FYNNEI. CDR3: CASSGRTGNNQPQHF. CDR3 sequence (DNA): TGTGCCAGCAGTGGACGGACAGGGAACAATCAGCCCCAGCATTTT. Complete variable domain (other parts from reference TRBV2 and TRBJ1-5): EPEVTQTPSHQVTQMGQEVILRCVPISNHLYFYWYRQILGQKVEFLVSFYNNEISEKSEIFDDQFSVERPDGSNFTLKIRSTKLEDSAMYFCASSGRTGNNQPQHFGDGTRLSIL.

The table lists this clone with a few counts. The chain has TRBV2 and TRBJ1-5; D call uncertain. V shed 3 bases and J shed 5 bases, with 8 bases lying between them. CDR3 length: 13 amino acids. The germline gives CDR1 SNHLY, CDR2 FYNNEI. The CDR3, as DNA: TGTGCCAGCAGTGAGGGCCCCGATCAGCCCCAGCATTTT. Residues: CASSEGPDQPQHF.

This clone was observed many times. CDR3 in DNA: TGTGCCAGCAGTTTGCCGGGACAAGAGGGCTATGGCTACACCTTC. It yields the protein CASSLPGQEGYGYTF. The chain employs TRBV28 and TRBJ1-2, with a weak D call TRBD1 (6 bases). The length of the CDR3 is 15 residues. V lost 3 bases and J 4 bases, leaving 15 bases between the germline ends. Germline assignment: CDR1 MDHEN and CDR2 SYDVKM.

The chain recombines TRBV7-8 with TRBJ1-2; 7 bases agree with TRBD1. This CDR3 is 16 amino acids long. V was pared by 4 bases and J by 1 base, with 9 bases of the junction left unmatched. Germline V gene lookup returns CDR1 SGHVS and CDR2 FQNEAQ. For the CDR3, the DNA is TGTGCCAGCAGCTACCGGGACAGCACTTATAACTATGGCTACACCTTC. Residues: CASSYRDSTYNYGYTF. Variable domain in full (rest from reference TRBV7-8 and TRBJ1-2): GAGVSQSPRYKVAKRGQDVALRCDPISGHVSLFWYQQALGQGPEFLTYFQNEAQLDKSGLPSDRFFAERPEGSVSTLKIQRTQQEDSAVYLCASSYRDSTYNYGYTFGSGTRLTVV.

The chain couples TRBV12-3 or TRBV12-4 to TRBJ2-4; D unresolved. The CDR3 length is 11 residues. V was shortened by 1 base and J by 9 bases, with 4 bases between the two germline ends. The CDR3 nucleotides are TGTGCCAGCAGTTTAGGGAGCATTCAGTACTTC. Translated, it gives CASSLGSIQYF.

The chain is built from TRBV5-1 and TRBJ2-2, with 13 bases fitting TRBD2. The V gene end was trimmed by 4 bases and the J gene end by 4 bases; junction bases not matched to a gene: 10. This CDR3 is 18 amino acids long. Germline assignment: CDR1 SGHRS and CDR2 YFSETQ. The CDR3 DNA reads TGCGCCAGCAGCCCCGGGACTAGCGGGACCTGGGGCACCGGGGAGCTGTTTTTT. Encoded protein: CASSPGTSGTWGTGELFF.

The CDR3: CASSSGTGPIEQFF. For the CDR3, the DNA is TGTGCCAGCTCATCTGGGACAGGGCCCATTGAGCAGTTCTTC. This chain connects TRBV18 to TRBJ2-1, with 9 bases that match TRBD1. V dropped 5 bases and J dropped 9; count of bases not matched to a gene: 8. Germline-derived CDR1 and CDR2 are KGHSH and LQKENI. This CDR3 is 14 amino acids long.

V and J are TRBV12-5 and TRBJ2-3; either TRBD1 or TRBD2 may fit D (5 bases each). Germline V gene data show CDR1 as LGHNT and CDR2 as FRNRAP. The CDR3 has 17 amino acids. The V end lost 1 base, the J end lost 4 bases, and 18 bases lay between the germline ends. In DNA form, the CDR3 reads TGTGCTAGTGGTTTGGCAACAGGACTGACAATTCCAGATACGCAGTATTTT. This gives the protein CASGLATGLTIPDTQYF.

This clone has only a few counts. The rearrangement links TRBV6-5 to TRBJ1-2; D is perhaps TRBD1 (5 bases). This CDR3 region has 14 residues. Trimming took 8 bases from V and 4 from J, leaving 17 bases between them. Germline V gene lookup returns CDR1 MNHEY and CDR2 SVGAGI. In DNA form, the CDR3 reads TGTGCCAGCTCGAGGGGAGCCTGGGGCTATGGCTACACCTTC. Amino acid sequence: CASSRGAWGYGYTF.

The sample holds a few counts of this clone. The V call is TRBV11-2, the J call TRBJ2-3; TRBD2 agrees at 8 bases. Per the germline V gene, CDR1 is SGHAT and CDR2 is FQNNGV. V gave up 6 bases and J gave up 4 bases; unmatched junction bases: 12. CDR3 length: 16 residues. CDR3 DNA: TGTGCCAGCAGGGGGGCTGGGACTAGATACGCAGATACGCAGTATTTT. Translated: CASRGAGTRYADTQYF.

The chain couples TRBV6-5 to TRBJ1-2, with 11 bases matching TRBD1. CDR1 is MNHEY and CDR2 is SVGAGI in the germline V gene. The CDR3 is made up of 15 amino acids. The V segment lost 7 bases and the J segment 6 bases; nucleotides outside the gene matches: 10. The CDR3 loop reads CASTDRGRLENGYTF. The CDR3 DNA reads TGTGCCAGCACGGACAGGGGGCGGTTGGAGAATGGCTACACCTTC.

CDR3 in amino acids: CAWSKTGSGETQYF. CDR3 sequence (DNA): TGTGCCTGGAGTAAAACAGGGTCAGGGGAGACCCAGTACTTC. The chain has TRBV30 and TRBJ2-5, with D maybe TRBD1 (6 bases). From germline, CDR1 is GTSNPN and CDR2 SVGIG (reference sequence). The germline V and J ends were trimmed by 2 bases and 5 bases, with 15 bases remaining between them. This CDR3 has 14 amino acids.

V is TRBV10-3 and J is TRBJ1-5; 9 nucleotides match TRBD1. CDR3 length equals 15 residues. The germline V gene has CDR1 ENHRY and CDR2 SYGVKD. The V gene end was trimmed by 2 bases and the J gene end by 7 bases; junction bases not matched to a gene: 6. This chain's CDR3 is CAISEGTGLRQPQHF. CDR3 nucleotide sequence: TGTGCCATCAGTGAGGGGACAGGGCTGAGGCAGCCCCAGCATTTT.

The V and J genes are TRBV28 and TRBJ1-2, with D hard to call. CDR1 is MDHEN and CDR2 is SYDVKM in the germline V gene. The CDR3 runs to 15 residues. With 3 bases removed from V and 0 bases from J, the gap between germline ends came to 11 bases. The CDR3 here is CASSFIKSSNYGYTF. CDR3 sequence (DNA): TGTGCCAGCAGTTTTATCAAGTCTTCTAACTATGGCTACACCTTC.

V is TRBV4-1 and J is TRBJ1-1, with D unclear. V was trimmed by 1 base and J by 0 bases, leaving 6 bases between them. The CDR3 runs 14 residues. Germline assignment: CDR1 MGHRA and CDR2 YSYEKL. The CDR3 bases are TGCGCCAGCAGCCAAGCCTACCTGAACACTGAAGCTTTCTTT. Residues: CASSQAYLNTEAFF.